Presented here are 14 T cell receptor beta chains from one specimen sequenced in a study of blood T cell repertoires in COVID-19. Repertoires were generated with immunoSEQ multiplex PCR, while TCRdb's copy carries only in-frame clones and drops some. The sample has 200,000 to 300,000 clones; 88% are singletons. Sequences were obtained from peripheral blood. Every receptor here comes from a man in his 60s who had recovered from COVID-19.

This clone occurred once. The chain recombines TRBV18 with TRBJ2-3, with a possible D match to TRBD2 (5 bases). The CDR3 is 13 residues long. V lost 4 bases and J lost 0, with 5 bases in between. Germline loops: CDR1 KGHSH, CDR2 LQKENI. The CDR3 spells CASSRTSTDTQYF. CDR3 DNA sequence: TGTGCCAGCTCACGGACTAGCACAGATACGCAGTATTTT.

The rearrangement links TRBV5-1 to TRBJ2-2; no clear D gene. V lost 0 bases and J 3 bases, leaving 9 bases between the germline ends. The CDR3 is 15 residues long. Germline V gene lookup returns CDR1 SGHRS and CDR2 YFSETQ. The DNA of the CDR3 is TGCGCCAGCAGCTTGGCCGGGTCCGACACCGGGGAGCTGTTTTTT. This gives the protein CASSLAGSDTGELFF.

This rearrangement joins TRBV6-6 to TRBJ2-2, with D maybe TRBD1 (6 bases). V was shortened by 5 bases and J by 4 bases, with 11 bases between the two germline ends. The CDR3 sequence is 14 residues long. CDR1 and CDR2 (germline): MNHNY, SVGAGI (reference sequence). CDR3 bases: TGTGCCAGCAGTGGACAGCCGAGCACCGGGGAGCTGTTTTTT. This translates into CASSGQPSTGELFF.

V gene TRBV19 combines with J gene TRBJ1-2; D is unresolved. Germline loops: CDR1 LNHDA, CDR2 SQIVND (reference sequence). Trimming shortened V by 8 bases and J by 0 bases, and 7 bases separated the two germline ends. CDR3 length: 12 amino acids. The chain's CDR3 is CASSHSNYGYTF. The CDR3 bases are TGTGCCAGTTCCCACTCTAACTATGGCTACACCTTC.

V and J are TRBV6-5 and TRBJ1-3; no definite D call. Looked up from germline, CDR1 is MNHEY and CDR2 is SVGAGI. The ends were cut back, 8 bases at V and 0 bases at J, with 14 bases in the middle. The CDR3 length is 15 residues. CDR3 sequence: CASGEDGLSGNTIYF. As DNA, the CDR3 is TGTGCCAGCGGGGAGGACGGACTCTCTGGAAACACCATATATTTT.

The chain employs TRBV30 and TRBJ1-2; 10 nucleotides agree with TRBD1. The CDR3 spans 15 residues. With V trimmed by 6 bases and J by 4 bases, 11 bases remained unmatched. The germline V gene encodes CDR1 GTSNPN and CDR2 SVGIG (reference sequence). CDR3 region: CACRDRGNKAYGYTF. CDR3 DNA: TGTGCCTGTCGGGACAGGGGAAACAAAGCCTATGGCTACACCTTC.

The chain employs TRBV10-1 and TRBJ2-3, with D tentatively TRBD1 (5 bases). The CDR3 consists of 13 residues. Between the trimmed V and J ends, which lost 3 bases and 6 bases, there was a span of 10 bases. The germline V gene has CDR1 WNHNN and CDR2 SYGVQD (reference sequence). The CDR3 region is CASSEGVGDTQYF. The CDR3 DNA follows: TGCGCCAGCAGTGAAGGGGTTGGGGATACGCAGTATTTT.

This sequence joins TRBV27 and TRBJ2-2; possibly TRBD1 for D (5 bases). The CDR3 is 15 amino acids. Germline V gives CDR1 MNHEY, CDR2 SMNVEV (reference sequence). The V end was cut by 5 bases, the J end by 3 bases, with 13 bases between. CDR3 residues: CASSAGSVDTGELFF. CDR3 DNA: TGTGCCAGCAGTGCAGGGTCGGTGGACACCGGGGAGCTGTTTTTT.

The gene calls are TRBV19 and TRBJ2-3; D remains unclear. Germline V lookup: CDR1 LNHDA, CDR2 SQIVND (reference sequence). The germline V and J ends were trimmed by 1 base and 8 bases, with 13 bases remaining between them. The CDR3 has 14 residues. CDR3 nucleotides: TGTGCCAGTAGTATAGGGCAGCCTTCAGGTACGCAGTATTTT. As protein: CASSIGQPSGTQYF.

CDR3 residues: CAISGDFGDSYNEQFF. The CDR3 nucleotides read TGTGCCATCAGTGGGGACTTTGGGGATTCCTACAATGAGCAGTTCTTC. The rearrangement links TRBV10-3 to TRBJ2-1; D is possibly TRBD2 (6 bases). CDR3 length equals 16 residues. Per germline, CDR1 ENHRY and CDR2 SYGVKD. V was cut by 4 bases and J by 1 base, with 14 bases left in between.

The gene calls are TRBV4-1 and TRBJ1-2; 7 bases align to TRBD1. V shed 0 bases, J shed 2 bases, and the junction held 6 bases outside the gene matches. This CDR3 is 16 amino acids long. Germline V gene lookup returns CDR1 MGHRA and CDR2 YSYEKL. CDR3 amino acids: CASSQDNRGFNYGYTF. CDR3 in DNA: TGCGCCAGCAGCCAAGATAACAGGGGATTCAACTATGGCTACACCTTC.

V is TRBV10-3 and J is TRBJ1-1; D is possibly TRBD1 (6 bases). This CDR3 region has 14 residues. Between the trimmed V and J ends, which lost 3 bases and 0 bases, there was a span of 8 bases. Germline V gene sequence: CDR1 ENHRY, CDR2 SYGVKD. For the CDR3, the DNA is TGTGCCATCAGTGACAGGGGCGTGAACACTGAAGCTTTCTTT. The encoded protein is CAISDRGVNTEAFF.

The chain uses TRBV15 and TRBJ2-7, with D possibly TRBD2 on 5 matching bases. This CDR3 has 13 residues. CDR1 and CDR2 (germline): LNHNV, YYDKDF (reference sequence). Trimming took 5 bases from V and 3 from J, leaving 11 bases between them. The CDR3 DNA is TGTGCCACCAGCCGACGACGGGACTACGAGCAGTACTTC. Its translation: CATSRRRDYEQYF.

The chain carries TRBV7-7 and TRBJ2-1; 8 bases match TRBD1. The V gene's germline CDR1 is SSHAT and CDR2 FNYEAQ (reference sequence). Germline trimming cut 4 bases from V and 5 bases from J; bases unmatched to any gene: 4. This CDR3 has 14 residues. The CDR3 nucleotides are TGTGCCAGCAGCTCCCGACAGGGGAACAATGAGCAGTTCTTC. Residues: CASSSRQGNNEQFF.